The TCR beta chain under discussion was sequenced for a study of cytomegalovirus exposure and HLA in healthy donors. About this clone itself: Its antigen is as yet unknown.

Germline V lookup: CDR1 LGHNA, CDR2 YNFKEQ. V was clipped by 4 bases and J by 3 bases; unmatched bases: 1. The CDR3 consists of 13 residues. Amplification used 60 Vbeta primers and 13 Jbeta primers. Only in-frame clones appear in the TCRdb table, and some are missing; sequencing was by immunoSEQ multiplex PCR. Of 150,000 or so clones in the sample, 64% were seen once. Findings and limits, study-wide: Most of the CMV-associated TCR beta chains (in a later analysis) appeared to be HLA-restricted. Indistinguishability led to the exclusion of some V segments, TRBV6-2 and TRBV6-3 included. What TCR beta sequences reportedly achieved was accurate prediction of HLA-A and HLA-B alleles in most subjects.

Sequencing used PBMCs. The chain employs TRBV4-2 and TRBJ2-5, with 8 bases that match TRBD2. The receptor comes from a woman younger than 45 in good health and CMV-seropositive. As DNA, the CDR3 is TGTGCCAGCAGCCTCGGGGGGGAAGAGACCCAGTACTTC. Amino acids: CASSLGGEETQYF.